This T cell receptor beta chain was obtained from a study of shared clonotypes between healthy human individuals. All donors qualified as healthy HIV-negative adults and had experienced no recent acute infections or vaccinations. Deep-level running was used for the assay. The repertoire was sequenced with immunoSEQ multiplex PCR; TCRdb's copy has only in-frame clones and lacks some. The sample gives 2 million to 2.5 million clones, approximately 96% of which show up once; 0.1% to 0.15% is in the top ten. CDR1 and CDR2 from the germline V gene are SNHLY and FYNNEI. This CDR3 is built from 16 residues. The V gene end was trimmed by 10 bases and the J gene end by 2 bases; junction bases not matched to a gene: 11.

The rearrangement uses TRBV2 and TRBJ2-2; 9 bases match TRBD1. The sequence was obtained from a man aged 18-30 years in good health. What was sequenced was naive CD4+ T cells sorted from blood. The subset: CD45RA+ positively selected. CDR3: CATIQGAEINTGELFF. The CDR3 DNA is TGTGCCACCATACAGGGGGCTGAAATTAACACCGGGGAGCTGTTTTTT. Supplemented by reference TRBV2 and TRBJ2-2, the full variable domain reads EPEVTQTPSHQVTQMGQEVILRCVPISNHLYFYWYRQILGQKVEFLVSFYNNEISEKSEIFDDQFSVERPDGSNFTLKIRSTKLEDSAMYFCATIQGAEINTGELFFGEGSRLTVL.